This passage covers 22 T cell receptor beta chains from one sample sequenced in a study of T cells in Graves' hyperthyroidism and ophthalmopathy. Using RNA transcripts as the source, TCR beta CDR3 regions were amplified. The study used the HTBI primer set for a first-round RT-PCR of the TCR CDR3. From the multiplex PCR reads, TCRdb called clonotypes with MiXCR, one entry per CDR3 protein. The sample records a few hundred thousand distinct CDR3 sequences, about 20% being singletons. Source material: blood. These receptors originate from a woman aged 45-59 years with Graves' hyperthyroidism.

Ten or more counts support this clonotype. The chain carries TRBV6-1 and TRBJ2-7, with D uncertain. The CDR3 is made up of 12 amino acids. V was shortened by 5 bases and J by 7 bases, with 12 bases between the two germline ends. CDR1 is MNHNS, CDR2 SASEGT, per germline. CDR3 region: CASSLVPEEQYV. The CDR3 nucleotides are TGTGCCAGCAGTTTGGTACCCGAGGAGCAGTACGTC.

There are a few counts of this clonotype. V is TRBV20-1 and J is TRBJ2-5; 7 bases align to TRBD1. This CDR3 has 14 residues. V lost 5 bases to trimming and J lost 2 bases; unmatched junction nucleotides: 8. Germline CDR1 and CDR2: DFQATT and SNEGSKA (reference sequence). The CDR3 DNA is TGCAGTGCTGAAGCTGTGGGACAGCAAGAGACCCAGTACTTC. Its protein is CSAEAVGQQETQYF.

The chain employs TRBV2 and TRBJ1-5, with 10 bases matching TRBD1. J lost 7 bases, V lost 6 bases, and 9 bases had no gene match. This CDR3 has 15 residues. Germline V gene sequence: CDR1 SNHLY, CDR2 FYNNEI. In DNA form, the CDR3 reads TGTGCCAGCAGCACGGACAGGGGGTCATACCAGCCCCAGCATTTT. Its protein product is CASSTDRGSYQPQHF.

This clonotype has ten or more counts. The V and J genes are TRBV3-1 and TRBJ2-1, with D possibly matching TRBD1 (6 bases). The CDR3 contains 14 residues. Germline V gene lookup returns CDR1 LGHDT and CDR2 YNNKEL (reference sequence). V lost 1 base to trimming and J lost 6 bases, with 10 bases between them. CDR3 in DNA: TGTGCCAGCAGCCAAGCTGGCAGGGGCAATGAGCAGTTCTTC. It is translated as CASSQAGRGNEQFF.

Worth noting for this clonotype: A much larger clone differs by one base, so this may be a read error. The chain joins TRBV12-3 or TRBV12-4 to TRBJ1-5, with 7 bases that match TRBD1. Trimming at V came to 4 bases and at J to 4 bases, leaving 4 bases not matched to a gene. This CDR3 is built from 14 residues. The CDR3 loop reads CASSWDSLNQPQHF. The CDR3 DNA reads TGTGCCAGCAGTTGGGACAGTCTAAATCAGCCCCAGCATTTT.

The J gene is TRBJ2-7, the V gene TRBV10-3; 8 bases match TRBD1. The germline V gene has CDR1 ENHRY and CDR2 SYGVKD. Losses at the gene ends were 0 bases for V and 7 bases for J; bases not matched to a gene: 5. The CDR3 is made up of 14 amino acids. CDR3 DNA: TGTGCCATCAGTGAGTCACAGGGGGTAGTGGAGCAGTACGTC. The encoded protein is CAISESQGVVEQYV.

This clonotype was recorded many times. The chain has TRBV6-2 or TRBV6-3 and TRBJ2-1; TRBD2 matches 7 bases. CDR1 and CDR2 from the germline V gene are MNHEY and SVGEGT. The CDR3 contains 16 residues. Trimming cost V 4 bases and J 0 bases; bases outside gene matches: 6. The CDR3 region is CASSSGGKSSYNEQFF. DNA of the CDR3: TGTGCCAGCAGTTCGGGGGGTAAGAGCTCCTACAATGAGCAGTTCTTC.

This sequence joins TRBV6-5 and TRBJ1-2, with 12 bases lining up with TRBD1. Germline loops: CDR1 MNHEY, CDR2 SVGAGI. V gave up 4 bases and J gave up 8 bases; unmatched junction bases: 11. The CDR3 is made up of 16 amino acids. The CDR3 here is CASSSPRDRGHWGYTF. The CDR3, as DNA: TGTGCCAGCAGTTCGCCTCGGGACAGGGGGCATTGGGGCTACACCTTC.

This clonotype came up many times. CDR3 in amino acids: CASSQGIQGVNGYTF. As DNA, the CDR3 is TGTGCCAGCAGCCAAGGAATACAGGGAGTTAATGGCTACACCTTC. The chain uses TRBV2 and TRBJ1-2; maybe TRBD1 (6 bases). The ends were cut back, 6 bases at V and 6 bases at J, with 20 bases in the middle. Germline V CDR1 and CDR2: SNHLY, FYNNEI. The CDR3 totals 15 residues.

This clonotype was detected ten times or more. This sequence joins TRBV5-1 and TRBJ2-1; the match to TRBD1 covers 7 bases. The CDR3 runs 14 residues. The ends lost 4 bases at V and 5 bases at J; junction bases unmatched: 6. Germline values: CDR1 SGHRS, CDR2 YFSETQ. This CDR3 is CASSGGQFNNEQFF. In nucleotides, the CDR3 is TGCGCCAGCAGCGGGGGACAGTTCAACAATGAGCAGTTCTTC.

Many counts were recorded for this clonotype. The rearrangement links TRBV7-2 to TRBJ2-3; 7 bases map to TRBD2. With V trimmed by 6 bases and J by 2 bases, 11 bases remained unmatched. This CDR3 is built from 16 residues. Germline CDR1 SGHTA, CDR2 FQGNSA. This CDR3 reads CASRTQPSGLTDTQYF. The CDR3 nucleotides are TGTGCCAGCAGGACACAACCTAGCGGACTCACAGATACGCAGTATTTT.

Worth noting for this clonotype: The germline gene is not matched at one end of the junction; a read error may be the cause. CDR3 nucleotides: TGTGCCAGCAGGGCCCTGGGCATCCAAGAGGCCCAGTACTTC. This translates into CASRALGIQEAQYF. The V and J genes are TRBV12-3 or TRBV12-4 and TRBJ2-5, with D unresolved. The CDR3 sequence is 14 residues long.

This clonotype has only a few counts. The chain uses TRBV27 and TRBJ1-1; D may be TRBD1 (5 bases). Looked up from germline, CDR1 is MNHEY and CDR2 is SMNVEV (reference sequence). There are 15 residues in the CDR3. Trimming removed 4 bases at V and 3 bases at J, with 15 bases between. As DNA, the CDR3 is TGTGCCAGCAGTTCGCTAGGGGAACGCTACACTGAAGCTTTCTTT. Residues: CASSSLGERYTEAFF.

The V gene is TRBV14, the J gene TRBJ2-1; TRBD2 matches at 10 bases. Unmatched junction bases numbered 2, after V lost 0 bases and J lost 6 bases. CDR3 length: 15 amino acids. Germline CDR1 and CDR2: SGHDN and FVKESK. The CDR3: CASSQELAGLNEQFF. In nucleotides, the CDR3 is TGTGCCAGCAGCCAAGAACTAGCGGGGCTCAATGAGCAGTTCTTC.

The chain joins TRBV6-1 to TRBJ1-5; D uncertain. The CDR3 covers 13 residues. V was pared by 5 bases and J by 4 bases, with 9 bases between. Germline loops: CDR1 MNHNS, CDR2 SASEGT. The CDR3 coding sequence is TGTGCCAGCAGTTATGTAACTAATCAGCCCCAGCATTTT. Protein: CASSYVTNQPQHF.

The genes are TRBV7-8 and TRBJ1-1; no clear D. Per germline, CDR1 SGHVS and CDR2 FQNEAQ. The CDR3 consists of 14 residues. The V end was cut by 5 bases, the J end by 4 bases, with 14 bases between. CDR3 nucleotide sequence: TGTGCCAGCAGCCAAACAGAGGGCCTCACTGAAGCTTTCTTT. This encodes CASSQTEGLTEAFF. The whole variable domain, remainder taken from reference TRBV7-8 and TRBJ1-1, is GAGVSQSPRYKVAKRGQDVALRCDPISGHVSLFWYQQALGQGPEFLTYFQNEAQLDKSGLPSDRFFAERPEGSVSTLKIQRTQQEDSAVYLCASSQTEGLTEAFFGQGTRLTVV.

Ten or more counts support this clonotype. V and J are TRBV28 and TRBJ2-7, with 9 bases lining up with TRBD1. Germline assignment: CDR1 MDHEN and CDR2 SYDVKM. The CDR3 loop spans 13 amino acids. The trim removed 8 bases at V and 4 bases at J, leaving 6 bases unmatched. The CDR3 nucleotides read TGTGCCAGCCGGGACAGGGAAGAGTACGAGCAGTACTTC. Its protein is CASRDREEYEQYF.

This clonotype showed up just a few times. A much larger clone differs by one base, so this may be a read error. This chain links TRBV12-3 or TRBV12-4 with TRBJ1-1; 7 positions match TRBD1. The CDR3 totals 17 residues. The CDR3 DNA reads TGTGCCGGCAGTTTAGCAGGGGGGGGGATCGGGAACACTGAAGCTTTCTTT. It translates to CAGSLAGGGIGNTEAFF.

This clonotype showed up many times. The chain has TRBV5-5 and TRBJ1-5; D not certain. Germline V CDR1 and CDR2: SGHKS, YYEKEE (reference sequence). The CDR3 covers 15 residues. Deletions cut 0 bases from V and 7 bases from J, with 14 bases between. The CDR3 bases are TGTGCCAGCAGCTTGGCCGTGAGGGAGGGACAGCCCCAGCATTTT. Its translation: CASSLAVREGQPQHF. The full variable domain, in which reference TRBV5-5 and TRBJ1-5 provide the parts outside the CDR3, is DAGVTQSPTHLIKTRGQQVTLRCSPISGHKSVSWYQQVLGQGPQFIFQYYEKEERGRGNFPDRFSARQFPNYSSELNVNALLLGDSALYLCASSLAVREGQPQHFGDGTRLSIL.

This clonotype was seen a few times. The chain recombines TRBV12-3 or TRBV12-4 with TRBJ2-7; the D is unclear. This CDR3 has 15 residues. Trimming left V 3 bases short and J 0 bases short, with 12 bases between. CDR3 sequence reads: CASSFTSASSYEQYF. The CDR3 bases are TGTGCCAGCAGTTTTACGTCCGCGAGCTCCTACGAGCAGTACTTC.

This clonotype was recorded a few times. The rearrangement links TRBV14 to TRBJ2-1, with D possibly being TRBD1 or TRBD2 (7 bases each). Trimming cost V 4 bases and J 2 bases, with 12 bases left between them. Per the germline V gene, CDR1 is SGHDN and CDR2 is FVKESK. This CDR3 contains 15 residues. CDR3 sequence reads: CASSPRGGPYNEQFF. CDR3 in DNA: TGTGCCAGCAGCCCCAGGGGGGGACCCTACAATGAGCAGTTCTTC.

Many counts were recorded for this clonotype. The chain couples TRBV4-1 to TRBJ1-1, with 8 positions matching TRBD1. CDR1 is MGHRA, CDR2 YSYEKL, per germline. This CDR3 contains 16 residues. With V trimmed by 1 base and J by 4 bases, 8 bases remained unmatched. CDR3 nucleotides: TGCGCCAGCAGCCAAGGACCGGACAGGGATATCACTGAAGCTTTCTTT. Its translation: CASSQGPDRDITEAFF.